This T cell receptor beta chain came from a study of blood T cell repertoires in COVID-19. On the study more broadly: Specimens from acute and convalescent COVID-19 originated in the United States, Italy and Spain.

Per germline, CDR1 LNHDA and CDR2 SQIVND (reference sequence). Trimming shortened V by 5 bases and J by 4 bases, and 11 bases separated the two germline ends. The CDR3 runs to 13 residues. Measured with immunoSEQ multiplex PCR; TCRdb has only the in-frame clones, and not every one. Here the sample spans hundreds of thousands of clones, around 91% being singletons. Living in about two dozen US areas, the participants were between roughly 18 and 95 years of age. The chain combines TRBV19 with TRBJ1-2, with D maybe TRBD1 (5 bases). This clonotype originated in a woman under 30 with acute COVID-19. Specimen: PBMCs or T cells enriched from blood (not recorded which). Here the CDR3 reads CASSPGDRYGYTF. The CDR3 nucleotides read TGTGCCAGTAGTCCGGGGGATCGCTATGGCTACACCTTC. The full variable domain, with the rest looked up from reference TRBV19 and TRBJ1-2, is DGGITQSPKYLFRKEGQNVTLSCEQNLNHDAMYWYRQDPGQGLRLIYYSQIVNDFQKGDIAEGYSVSREKKESFPLTVTSAQKNPTAFYLCASSPGDRYGYTFGSGTRLTVV.